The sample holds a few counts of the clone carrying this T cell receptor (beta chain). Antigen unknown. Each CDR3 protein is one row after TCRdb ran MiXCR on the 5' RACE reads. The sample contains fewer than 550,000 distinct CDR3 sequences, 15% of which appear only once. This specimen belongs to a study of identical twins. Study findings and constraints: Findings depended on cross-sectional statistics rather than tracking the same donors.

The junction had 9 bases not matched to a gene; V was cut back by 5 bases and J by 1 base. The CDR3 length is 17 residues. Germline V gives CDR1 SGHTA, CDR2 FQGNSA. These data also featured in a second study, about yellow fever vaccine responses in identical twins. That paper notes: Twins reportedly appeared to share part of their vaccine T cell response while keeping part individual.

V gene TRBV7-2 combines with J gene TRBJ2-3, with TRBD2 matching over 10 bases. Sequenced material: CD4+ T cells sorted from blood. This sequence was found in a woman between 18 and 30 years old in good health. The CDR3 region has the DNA TGTGCCAGCAGCCAGTCCCCTAGCGGGAGTGGCACAGATACGCAGTATTTT. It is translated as CASSQSPSGSGTDTQYF.